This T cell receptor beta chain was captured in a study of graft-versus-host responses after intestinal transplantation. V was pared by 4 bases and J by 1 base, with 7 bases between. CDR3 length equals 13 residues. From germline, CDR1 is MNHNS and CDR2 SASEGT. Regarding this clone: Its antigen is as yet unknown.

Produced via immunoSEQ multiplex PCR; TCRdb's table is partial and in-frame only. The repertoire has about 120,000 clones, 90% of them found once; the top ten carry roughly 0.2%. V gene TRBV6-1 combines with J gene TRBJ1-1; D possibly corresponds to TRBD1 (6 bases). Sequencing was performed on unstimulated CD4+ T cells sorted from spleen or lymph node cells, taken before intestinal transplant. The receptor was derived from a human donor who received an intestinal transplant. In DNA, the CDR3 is TGTGCCAGCAGTGGGACAGCGAACACTGAAGCTTTCTTT. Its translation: CASSGTANTEAFF.